The rows below give T cell receptor beta chains drawn from one sample of a study of shared clonotypes between healthy human individuals. Assay used: immunoSEQ multiplex PCR; TCRdb lists only in-frame clones, some missing. The profile shows hundreds of thousands of clones, 73% of them singletons. The sample comprised memory CD4+ T cells sorted from blood. These receptor sequences come from a woman aged 30 to 39 in good health. Both conserved end residues are part of each CDR3. D genes are given only for firm matches. A row's size may be missing; if present it is once, few, many or a size class.

CDR3 length	D gene	clone size	V gene	J gene	CDR3 DNA	CDR3 protein
13	-	-	TRBV5-4	TRBJ1-4	TGTGCCAGCAGCTTGGAGACAGATGAAAAACTGTTTTTT	CASSLETDEKLFF
16	TRBD2	-	TRBV29-1	TRBJ2-7	TGCAGCGTTGAAGGACTAGCGGGAGAAAGCTCCTACGAGCAGTACTTC	CSVEGLAGESSYEQYF
14	-	once	TRBV6-1	TRBJ1-1	TGTGCCAGCAGTGAATGGGGGGCGAACACTGAAGCTTTCTTT	CASSEWGANTEAFF
16	TRBD2	-	TRBV10-3	TRBJ2-7	TGTGCCATCAGTGAGATATTATCCGGGACTAGCGCAGAGCAGTACTTC	CAISEILSGTSAEQYF
14	-	-	TRBV28	TRBJ1-5	TGTGCCAGCAGGAGGGCAGGTTCTAATCAGCCCCAGCATTTT	CASRRAGSNQPQHF
15	-	-	TRBV4-1	TRBJ2-5	TGCGCCAGCAGCCAAGGGGCCTTAAAGAGGGGGACCCAGTACTTC	CASSQGALKRGTQYF
12	-	few	TRBV2	TRBJ1-2	TGTGCCAGCAGCTGGGGCCTCTATGGCTACACCTTC	CASSWGLYGYTF
14	TRBD1	-	TRBV5-4	TRBJ1-1	TGTGCCAGCAGCTTCCAGGGGGCCGACACTGAAGCTTTCTTT	CASSFQGADTEAFF
14	-	-	TRBV4-1	TRBJ2-7	TGCGCCAGCAGCCACCCGACCGAGATCTACGAGCAGTACTTC	CASSHPTEIYEQYF
15	-	-	TRBV28	TRBJ1-2	TGTGCCAGCAGTTTGGAGTCAGGGACCTACTATGGCTACACCTTC	CASSLESGTYYGYTF
13	-	-	TRBV19	TRBJ1-2	TGTGCCAGTAGTCTCGAGGGGAACTATGGCTACACCTTC	CASSLEGNYGYTF
17	-	-	TRBV12-2	TRBJ2-7	TGTGCAAGTCGCTTAGATTTTGGGTCGGATCGCCCCTACGAGCAGTACTTC	CASRLDFGSDRPYEQYF
14	-	once	TRBV6-1	TRBJ2-3	TGTGCCATCGCCGGACTGTGGGCCACAGATACGCAGTATTTT	CAIAGLWATDTQYF
14	-	-	TRBV7-8	TRBJ1-1	TGTGCCAGCAGCTCCCAAAGGATGAACACTGAAGCTTTCTTT	CASSSQRMNTEAFF
16	TRBD2	-	TRBV27	TRBJ2-2	TGTGCCAGCAGTTTATACGCGGGAGGGCGCACCGGGGAGCTGTTTTTT	CASSLYAGGRTGELFF
16	-	-	TRBV28	TRBJ2-7	TGTGCCAGCAAAACTGATTCATTTTCACTCGCCTACGAGCAGTACTTC	CASKTDSFSLAYEQYF
13	-	-	TRBV28	TRBJ2-4	TGTGCCAGCAGGGCCACAGGGTCGAACATTCAGTACTTC	CASRATGSNIQYF
14	TRBD2	-	TRBV19	TRBJ2-7	TGTGCCAGTAGCCGGACTAGCGAGTACTACGAGCAGTACTTC	CASSRTSEYYEQYF
14	-	-	TRBV30	TRBJ1-5	TGTGCCTGGAGTGTAGGGGCGGGAAATCAGCCCCAGCATTTT	CAWSVGAGNQPQHF
14	TRBD2	-	TRBV19	TRBJ2-3	TGTGCCAGTAGTACCAGCGGGGTCCCGGATACGCAGTATTTT	CASSTSGVPDTQYF
14	-	-	TRBV29-1	TRBJ2-3	TGCAGCATAAGACAGGCGACTAGCACAGATACGCAGTATTTT	CSIRQATSTDTQYF
12	-	few	TRBV2	TRBJ2-7	TGTGCCAGCAGCCGTTCCTCCTACGAGCAGTACTTC	CASSRSSYEQYF
12	-	-	TRBV25-1	TRBJ2-1	TGTGCCAGCAGTGGAAACTACAATGAGCAGTTCTTC	CASSGNYNEQFF
14	-	-	TRBV7-9	TRBJ1-2	TGTGCCAGCAGCTTAGAACAGGGAATGGATGGCTACACCTTC	CASSLEQGMDGYTF
11	-	-	TRBV28	TRBJ1-3	TGTGCCAGCATCACGGGAAACACCATATATTTT	CASITGNTIYF
15	TRBD1	once	TRBV2	TRBJ1-2	TGTGCCAGCTGCGAAATCGGGGGACAGGGGGATGGCTACACCTTC	CASCEIGGQGDGYTF
13	-	few	TRBV28	TRBJ2-1	TGTGCCAGCAGTACGCCAGGCTACAATGAGCAGTTCTTC	CASSTPGYNEQFF
13	-	-	TRBV30	TRBJ1-5	TGTGCCTGGAGTGTTCGTAGCAATCAGCCCCAGCATTTT	CAWSVRSNQPQHF
14	-	few	TRBV4-1	TRBJ1-2	TGCGCCAGCAGCCAAGACCGGGGGTCCTATGGCTACACCTTC	CASSQDRGSYGYTF
14	-	many	TRBV6-1	TRBJ2-2	TGTGCCAGCAGTGGACTAGCGAACACCGGGGAGCTGTTTTTT	CASSGLANTGELFF
11	-	few	TRBV28	TRBJ2-7	TGTGCCAGCCCACTAGCCTACGAGCAGTACTTC	CASPLAYEQYF